Shown below are 20 T cell receptor beta chains from a single sample sequenced in a study of glioma-infiltrating T cells after dendritic cell vaccination (dated by TCRdb to the mid-2010s). The receptor library was made with the immunoSEQ multiplex PCR assay. TCRdb stores this immuneACCESS table with in-frame sequences only. Part of the clones is absent; in the studies checked, under half of the shortfall reflects unresolved V genes, and no reason is known for the rest. The sample profile shows fewer than 110,000 clones; 81% of them were found once. Roughly 12% of the sample comes from the top ten. Sequenced material: blood, taken before dendritic cell vaccination. Receptors were obtained from a human donor with glioblastoma.

This clone was seen once. CDR3 amino acids: CASSYMGGSNQPQHF. The CDR3, as DNA: TGTGCCAGTAGTTATATGGGGGGAAGCAATCAGCCCCAGCATTTT. V gene TRBV19 combines with J gene TRBJ1-5, with TRBD1 as a possible D gene (5 bases). Trimming stripped 5 bases from V and 1 base from J, with 12 bases between. Looked up from germline, CDR1 is LNHDA and CDR2 is SQIVND (reference sequence). This CDR3 has 15 residues.

The chain employs TRBV6-6 and TRBJ1-6; D unresolved. V lost 5 bases and J lost 10, with 18 bases in between. Germline lookup yields CDR1 MNHNY and CDR2 SVGAGI (reference sequence). The CDR3 consists of 15 residues. CDR3 loop: CASSQLIRGDSPLHF. CDR3 in DNA: TGTGCCAGCAGTCAACTCATCCGGGGAGACTCACCCCTCCACTTT.

The J gene is TRBJ2-3, the V gene TRBV7-9; TRBD1 aligns across 8 bases. V lost 4 bases, J lost 3 bases, and 12 bases stayed unmatched. Germline V gene lookup returns CDR1 SEHNR and CDR2 FQNEAQ (reference sequence). The CDR3 loop spans 17 amino acids. CDR3 DNA: TGTGCCAGCAGCTCATCAGGGGGCGGGATAGATACAGATACGCAGTATTTT. Translation: CASSSSGGGIDTDTQYF.

The chain carries TRBV5-4 and TRBJ2-5; TRBD1 matches 7 bases. The CDR3 has 15 amino acids. J lost 2 bases, V lost 2 bases, and 6 bases had no gene match. From germline, CDR1 is SGHNT and CDR2 YYREEE (reference sequence). As DNA, the CDR3 is TGTGCCAGCAGCTTTACTCCGGGACAGCAAGAGACCCAGTACTTC. Encoded protein: CASSFTPGQQETQYF.

This clone was observed a few times. The chain links TRBV6-1 to TRBJ2-3; 11 positions agree with TRBD2. Germline V gene sequence: CDR1 MNHNS, CDR2 SASEGT. The CDR3 has 15 residues. V gave up 4 bases and J gave up 3 bases; unmatched junction bases: 3. The CDR3 DNA follows: TGTGCCAGCAGTGCTAGCGGGGGGCCGACAGATACGCAGTATTTT. Translation gives CASSASGGPTDTQYF.

The V and J genes are TRBV29-1 and TRBJ2-7; TRBD2 matches 9 bases. Trimming at V came to 2 bases and at J to 6 bases, leaving 14 bases not matched to a gene. Germline lookup yields CDR1 SQVTM and CDR2 ANQGSEA. CDR3 length: 16 residues. This chain's CDR3 is CSVELSSGGRGGEQYF. Here the CDR3 DNA reads TGCAGCGTTGAACTCAGTAGCGGGGGCCGGGGGGGCGAGCAGTACTTC.

CDR3 sequence reads: CASSAGTGVTVNTEAFF. CDR3 in DNA: TGTGCCAGCAGCGCTGGGACAGGGGTTACCGTGAACACTGAAGCTTTCTTT. This sequence joins TRBV5-6 and TRBJ1-1, with 10 bases identical to TRBD1. CDR3 length: 17 amino acids. Per germline, CDR1 SGHDT and CDR2 YYEEEE. Trimming cost V 4 bases and J 0 bases; bases outside gene matches: 9.

The chain is built from TRBV5-1 and TRBJ1-2, with 7 nucleotides matching TRBD1. The ends lost 0 bases at V and 2 bases at J; junction bases unmatched: 13. The CDR3 length is 18 residues. The germline V gene encodes CDR1 SGHRS and CDR2 YFSETQ. In DNA form, the CDR3 reads TGCGCCAGCAGCTTGGGACCCCAGACAGGGATTAAGAACTATGGCTACACCTTC. The encoded protein is CASSLGPQTGIKNYGYTF.

This clone turned up a few times. This sequence joins TRBV30 and TRBJ1-6, with 7 bases identical to TRBD1. V shed 1 base, J shed 5 bases, and the junction held 2 bases outside the gene matches. CDR3 size: 14 residues. Germline V lookup: CDR1 GTSNPN, CDR2 SVGIG (reference sequence). This CDR3 reads CAWSAGQDNSPLHF. CDR3 sequence (DNA): TGTGCCTGGAGTGCCGGACAGGATAATTCACCCCTCCACTTT.

CDR3 sequence (DNA): TGTGCCAGCAGTTTCCGGGTAAACACTGAAGCTTTCTTT. Its translation is CASSFRVNTEAFF. The rearrangement links TRBV28 to TRBJ1-1, with D unclear. The CDR3 covers 13 residues. Per germline, CDR1 MDHEN and CDR2 SYDVKM. V lost 3 bases and J lost 2, with 7 bases in between.

This rearrangement joins TRBV4-3 to TRBJ2-7, with D possibly being TRBD1 (6 bases). CDR3 length: 14 amino acids. The V gene's germline CDR1 is LGHNA and CDR2 YSLEER. The V end lost 4 bases, the J end lost 5 bases, and 15 bases lay between the germline ends. CDR3 in amino acids: CASSRTQGFNEQYF. CDR3 DNA: TGCGCCAGCAGCCGTACACAGGGATTTAACGAGCAGTACTTC.

This chain links TRBV2 with TRBJ1-6; 10 bases agree with TRBD1. Per germline, CDR1 SNHLY and CDR2 FYNNEI. The V segment lost 6 bases and the J segment 13 bases; nucleotides outside the gene matches: 9. The CDR3 has 14 amino acids. CDR3 sequence: CASRLGTGDSPLHF. CDR3 in DNA: TGTGCCAGCAGGCTCGGGACAGGGGACAGCCCCCTCCACTTT.

The chain is built from TRBV7-2 and TRBJ2-7, with D possibly matching TRBD1 (5 bases). The germline V gene has CDR1 SGHTA and CDR2 FQGNSA. With 4 bases removed from V and 3 bases from J, the gap between germline ends came to 16 bases. This CDR3 contains 15 residues. Here the CDR3 DNA reads TGTGCCAGCAGCTCGATAGACAGAGTCCACTACGAGCAGTACTTC. It translates to CASSSIDRVHYEQYF.

The table lists this clone with a few counts. V and J are TRBV19 and TRBJ2-1; 8 positions match TRBD2. Germline V gene lookup returns CDR1 LNHDA and CDR2 SQIVND (reference sequence). The CDR3 runs 16 residues. The ends lost 5 bases at V and 9 bases at J; junction bases unmatched: 15. The CDR3 is CASSSQPGLGAAEQFF. The CDR3 coding sequence is TGTGCCAGTAGTTCCCAACCGGGACTAGGGGCTGCTGAGCAGTTCTTC. The full variable domain, with the rest looked up from reference TRBV19 and TRBJ2-1, is DGGITQSPKYLFRKEGQNVTLSCEQNLNHDAMYWYRQDPGQGLRLIYYSQIVNDFQKGDIAEGYSVSREKKESFPLTVTSAQKNPTAFYLCASSSQPGLGAAEQFFGPGTRLTVL.

The chain employs TRBV10-1 and TRBJ1-1; D is undetermined. The germline gives CDR1 WNHNN, CDR2 SYGVQD (reference sequence). The CDR3 totals 16 residues. The ends were cut back, 0 bases at V and 3 bases at J, with 14 bases in the middle. CDR3 DNA: TGCGCCAGCAGTGAGTCCACGACCGGGGTGGACACTGAAGCTTTCTTT. This codes for CASSESTTGVDTEAFF.

The rearrangement joins TRBV11-3 to TRBJ2-1; 11 nucleotides match TRBD2. The CDR3 spans 14 residues. CDR1 and CDR2 from the germline V gene are SGHNT and YENEEA. V shed 5 bases, J shed 5 bases, and the junction held 2 bases outside the gene matches. CDR3 DNA: TGTGCCAGCAGCGCGACTAGCGGGGACAATGAGCAGTTCTTC. Protein sequence: CASSATSGDNEQFF.

The rearrangement uses TRBV30 and TRBJ1-1; 8 nucleotides line up with TRBD1. In germline, CDR1 is GTSNPN, CDR2 SVGIG (reference sequence). After removal of 8 bases from V and 3 bases from J, the junction contained 11 bases not matched to a gene. The length of the CDR3 is 14 residues. The CDR3, as DNA: TGTGCCCAGGGTCCAGGGGGCACCGACACTGAAGCTTTCTTT. It encodes CAQGPGGTDTEAFF.

The V call is TRBV11-2, the J call TRBJ2-3, with D possibly TRBD2 on 5 matching bases. Germline V gene lookup returns CDR1 SGHAT and CDR2 FQNNGV. V lost 0 bases, J lost 5 bases, and 9 bases lay in between. The CDR3 covers 14 residues. DNA for the CDR3: TGTGCCAGCAGCTTAGAGCGGGTCGGAGATACGCAGTATTTT. Protein sequence: CASSLERVGDTQYF. The variable domain in full, completed from reference TRBV11-2 and TRBJ2-3, reads EAGVAQSPRYKIIEKRQSVAFWCNPISGHATLYWYQQILGQGPKLLIQFQNNGVVDDSQLPKDRFSAERLKGVDSTLKIQPAKLEDSAVYLCASSLERVGDTQYFGPGTRLTVL.

The rearrangement uses TRBV4-1 and TRBJ1-6; the D is unclear. The length of the CDR3 is 16 residues. From germline, CDR1 is MGHRA and CDR2 YSYEKL. V lost 0 bases, J lost 12 bases, and 18 bases lay in between. The DNA for the CDR3 is TGCGCCAGCAGCCAAGATGGGGAAGCGGGGTCAAGACCCCTCCACTTT. As protein: CASSQDGEAGSRPLHF.

The gene calls are TRBV18 and TRBJ1-1; 7 positions agree with TRBD1. Germline assignment: CDR1 KGHSH and CDR2 LQKENI. V gave up 3 bases and J gave up 0 bases; unmatched junction bases: 7. CDR3 size: 16 residues. CDR3 bases: TGTGCCAGCTCACCCCGGGACAGTAGCATGAACACTGAAGCTTTCTTT. Its translation: CASSPRDSSMNTEAFF.